The clone carrying this T cell receptor (beta chain) was counted between two and nine times. Its specificity is unknown. Germline loops: CDR1 SEHNR, CDR2 FQNEAQ (reference sequence). The V gene end was trimmed by 4 bases and the J gene end by 2 bases; junction bases not matched to a gene: 8. The CDR3 has 16 amino acids. This sample is drawn from a study of early T cells in non-severe SARS-CoV-2 infection. Study background: Alpha and beta chains were unpaired, from unsorted whole-blood bulk RNA.

Study-level findings and limits: VDJdb-based annotation leaned toward anti-spike CD8 responses and missed private and CD4 specificities.

Attachment of unique molecular identifiers to individual cDNA molecules was performed. TCRdb recomputed calls from the 5' RACE reads with MiXCR, one row per CDR3 protein. The sample yields tens of thousands of distinct CDR3 sequences, 5% seen once. The chain employs TRBV7-9 and TRBJ1-2; 9 bases fit TRBD1. The clonotype was recovered from an adult who was a healthcare worker with PCR-confirmed SARS-CoV-2 infection or an uninfected control (not recorded which). The sample was whole blood, taken at baseline. The CDR3: CASSSPATGGNYGYTF. The CDR3 DNA follows: TGTGCCAGCAGCTCCCCGGCCACAGGGGGCAACTATGGCTACACCTTC.